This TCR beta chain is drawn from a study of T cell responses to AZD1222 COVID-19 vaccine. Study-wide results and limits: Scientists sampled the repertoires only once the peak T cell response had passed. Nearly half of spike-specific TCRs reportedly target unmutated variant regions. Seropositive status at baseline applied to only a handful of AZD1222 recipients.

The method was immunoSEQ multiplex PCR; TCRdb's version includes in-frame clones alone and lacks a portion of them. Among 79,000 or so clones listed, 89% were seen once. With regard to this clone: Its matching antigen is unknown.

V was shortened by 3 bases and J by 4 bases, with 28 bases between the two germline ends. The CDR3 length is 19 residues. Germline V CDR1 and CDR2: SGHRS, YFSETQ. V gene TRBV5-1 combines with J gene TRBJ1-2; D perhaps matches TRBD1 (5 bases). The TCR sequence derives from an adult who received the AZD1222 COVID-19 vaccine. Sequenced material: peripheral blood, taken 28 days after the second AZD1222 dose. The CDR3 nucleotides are TGCGCCAGCAGCTCAATGGGGACCAGAACTGAGGGCTCTCCCTATGGCTACACCTTC. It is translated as CASSSMGTRTEGSPYGYTF.